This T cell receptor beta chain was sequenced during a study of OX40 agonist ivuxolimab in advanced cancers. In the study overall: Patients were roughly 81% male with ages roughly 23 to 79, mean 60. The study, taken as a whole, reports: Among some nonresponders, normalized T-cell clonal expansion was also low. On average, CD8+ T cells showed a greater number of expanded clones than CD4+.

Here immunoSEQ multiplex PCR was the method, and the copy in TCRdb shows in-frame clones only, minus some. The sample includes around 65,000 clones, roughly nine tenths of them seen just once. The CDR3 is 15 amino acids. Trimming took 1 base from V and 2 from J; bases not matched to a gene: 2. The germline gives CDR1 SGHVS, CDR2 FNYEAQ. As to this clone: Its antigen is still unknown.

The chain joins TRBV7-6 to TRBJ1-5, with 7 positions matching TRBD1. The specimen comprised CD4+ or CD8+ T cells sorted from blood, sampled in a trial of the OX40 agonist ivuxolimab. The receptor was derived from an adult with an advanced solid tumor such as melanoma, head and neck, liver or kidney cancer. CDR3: CASSLGRGGNQPQHF. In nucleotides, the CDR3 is TGTGCCAGCAGCTTAGGCAGGGGGGGCAATCAGCCCCAGCATTTT.